This T cell receptor beta chain was captured by sequencing in a study of immune evolution from preneoplasia to lung adenocarcinoma. Study findings and constraints: T cell clonality was higher in KRAS-mutant than EGFR-mutant or wild-type nodules.

In regard to this clone: The antigen is unknown.

Profiling relied on immunoSEQ multiplex PCR, and the TCRdb table lists in-frame clones only, not all of them. The sample includes several thousand clones, 80% to 90% of them seen just once. Resections took place in Japan or China from 2014 to 2017. With V trimmed by 0 bases and J by 2 bases, 6 bases remained unmatched. The CDR3 has 16 residues. Germline values: CDR1 SGHAT, CDR2 FQNNGV. This chain joins TRBV11-2 and TRBJ2-7; 8 bases are shared with TRBD1. The sample was FFPE minimally invasive lung adenocarcinoma tissue. The clonotype was recovered from a person aged 70 to 79 with lung adenocarcinoma. As DNA, the CDR3 is TGTGCCAGCAGCTTAGATGCGGGGACAGGAGCCTACGAGCAGTACTTC. Translation: CASSLDAGTGAYEQYF. Supplemented by reference TRBV11-2 and TRBJ2-7, the full variable domain reads EAGVAQSPRYKIIEKRQSVAFWCNPISGHATLYWYQQILGQGPKLLIQFQNNGVVDDSQLPKDRFSAERLKGVDSTLKIQPAKLEDSAVYLCASSLDAGTGAYEQYFGPGTRLTVT.